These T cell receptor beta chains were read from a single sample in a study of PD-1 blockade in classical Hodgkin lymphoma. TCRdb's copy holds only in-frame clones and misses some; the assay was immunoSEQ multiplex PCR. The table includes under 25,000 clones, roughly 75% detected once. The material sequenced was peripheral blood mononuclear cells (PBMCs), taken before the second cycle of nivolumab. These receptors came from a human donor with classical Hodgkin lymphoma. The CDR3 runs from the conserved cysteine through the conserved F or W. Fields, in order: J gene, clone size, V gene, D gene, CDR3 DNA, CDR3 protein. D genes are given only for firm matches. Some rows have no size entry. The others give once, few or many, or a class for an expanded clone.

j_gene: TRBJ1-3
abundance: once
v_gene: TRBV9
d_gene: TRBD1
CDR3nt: TGTGCCAGCAGCGCGACCGCAGGGGGAATGGGAAACACCATATATTTT
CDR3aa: CASSATAGGMGNTIYF

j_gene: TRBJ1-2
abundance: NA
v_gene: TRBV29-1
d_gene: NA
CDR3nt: TGCAGCGTGGGGACGGAATCCAGGAGCTACACCTTC
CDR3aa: CSVGTESRSYTF

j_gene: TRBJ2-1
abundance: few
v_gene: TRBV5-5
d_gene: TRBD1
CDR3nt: TGTGCCAGCAGCTCTGAACAGGGGAGCCATGAGCAGTTCTTC
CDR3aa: CASSSEQGSHEQFF

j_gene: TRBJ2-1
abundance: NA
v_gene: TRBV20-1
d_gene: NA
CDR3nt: TGCAGTGCTCGTTACAATGAGCAGTTCTTC
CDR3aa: CSARYNEQFF

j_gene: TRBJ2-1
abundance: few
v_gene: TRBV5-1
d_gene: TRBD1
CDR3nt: TGCGCCAGCAGCTTTGACACAGGGGGCTTTGGGGAGCAGTTCTTC
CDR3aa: CASSFDTGGFGEQFF

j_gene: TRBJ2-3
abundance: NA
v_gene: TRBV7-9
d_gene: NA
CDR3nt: TGTGCCAGCAACACGGGATTGGGAGTATTGTATTTT
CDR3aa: CASNTGLGVLYF

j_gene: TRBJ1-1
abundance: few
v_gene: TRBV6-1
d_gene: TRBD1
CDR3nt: TGTGCCAGCAGATGGGGACAGATGAACACTGAAGCTTTCTTT
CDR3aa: CASRWGQMNTEAFF

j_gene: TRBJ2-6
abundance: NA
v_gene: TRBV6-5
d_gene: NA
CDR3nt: TGTGCCAGCAGCAGGGGTAGCTCTGGGGCCAACGTCCTGACTTTC
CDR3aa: CASSRGSSGANVLTF

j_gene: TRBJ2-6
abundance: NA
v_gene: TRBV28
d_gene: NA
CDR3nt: TGTGCCAGCAGTCCCTCCTCTGGGGCCAACGTCCTGACTTTC
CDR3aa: CASSPSSGANVLTF

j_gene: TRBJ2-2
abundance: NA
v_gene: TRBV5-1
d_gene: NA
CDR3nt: TGCGCCAGCAGCTTCGGCTCCACCGGGGAGCTGTTTTTT
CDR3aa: CASSFGSTGELFF

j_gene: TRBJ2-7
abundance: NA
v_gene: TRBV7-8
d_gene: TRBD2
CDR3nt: TGTGCCAGCAGCTTAGCTAGCGGGAGTCTTGAGCAGTACTTC
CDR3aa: CASSLASGSLEQYF

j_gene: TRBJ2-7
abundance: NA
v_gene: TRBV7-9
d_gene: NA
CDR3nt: TGTGCCAGCAGCTTAGGCTTCAGCCCCTACGAGCAGTACTTC
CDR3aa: CASSLGFSPYEQYF

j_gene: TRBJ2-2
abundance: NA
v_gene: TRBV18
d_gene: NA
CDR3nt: TGTGCCAGCTCACCTATCATGGGCACCGGGGAGCTGTTTTTT
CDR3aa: CASSPIMGTGELFF

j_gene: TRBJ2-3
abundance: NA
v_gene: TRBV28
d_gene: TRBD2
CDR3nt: TGTGCCAGCAGTTTAGTGACTAGCGGGGTTAGCACAGATACGCAGTATTTT
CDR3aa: CASSLVTSGVSTDTQYF

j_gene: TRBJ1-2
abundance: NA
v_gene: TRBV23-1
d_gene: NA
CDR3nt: TGCGCCAGCAGAGGGGACCGTACTAACTATGGCTACACCTTC
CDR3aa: CASRGDRTNYGYTF

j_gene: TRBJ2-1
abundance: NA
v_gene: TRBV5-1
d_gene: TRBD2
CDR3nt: TGCGCCAGCAGCTTAGCGGGAGGCCTCAATGAGCAGTTCTTC
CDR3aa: CASSLAGGLNEQFF

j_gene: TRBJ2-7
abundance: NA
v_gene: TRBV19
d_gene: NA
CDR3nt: TGTGCCAGTAGAGGACCAACCTACGAGCAGTACTTC
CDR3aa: CASRGPTYEQYF

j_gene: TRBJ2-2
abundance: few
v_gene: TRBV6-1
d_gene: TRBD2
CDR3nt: TGTGCCAGCAGTGGGCTAGCGGGAGGCACCGGGGAGCTGTTTTTT
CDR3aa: CASSGLAGGTGELFF

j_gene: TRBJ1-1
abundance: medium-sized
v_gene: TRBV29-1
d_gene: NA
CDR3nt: TGCAGCACCTACTCGGGAAACACTGAAGCTTTCTTT
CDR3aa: CSTYSGNTEAFF

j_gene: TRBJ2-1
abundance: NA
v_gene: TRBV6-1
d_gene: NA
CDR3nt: TGTGCCAGCAGCCCACTCCCGAGGGGGTCTGAGTTCTTC
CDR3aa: CASSPLPRGSEFF

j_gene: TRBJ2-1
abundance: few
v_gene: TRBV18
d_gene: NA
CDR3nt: TGTGCCAGCTCACCGGGGGATGAGCAGTTCTTC
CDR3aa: CASSPGDEQFF

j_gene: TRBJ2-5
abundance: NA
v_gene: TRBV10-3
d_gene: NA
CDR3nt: TGTGCCATCAGCACGCAAGAGACCCAGTACTTC
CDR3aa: CAISTQETQYF

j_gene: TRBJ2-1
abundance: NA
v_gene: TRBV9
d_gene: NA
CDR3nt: TGTGCCAGCAGCGTAGCCCAGCCCCTAGGGGAGCAGTTCTTC
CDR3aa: CASSVAQPLGEQFF

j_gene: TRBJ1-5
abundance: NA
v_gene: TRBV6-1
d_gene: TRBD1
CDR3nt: TGTGCCAGCAGTGAGGGACAGGGTAGTCAGCCCCAGCATTTT
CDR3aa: CASSEGQGSQPQHF

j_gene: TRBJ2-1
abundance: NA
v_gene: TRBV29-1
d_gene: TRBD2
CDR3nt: TGCAGCGTTGAAGATCTCGCCGGGACTAGCAGCGTTGAGCAGTTCTTC
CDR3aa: CSVEDLAGTSSVEQFF

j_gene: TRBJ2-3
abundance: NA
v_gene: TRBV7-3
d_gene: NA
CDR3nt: TGTGCCAGCAGCTTAGGCTTAGGGGCAGATACGCAGTATTTT
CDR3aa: CASSLGLGADTQYF

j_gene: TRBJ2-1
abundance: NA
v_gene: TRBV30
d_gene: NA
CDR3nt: TGTGCCTGGAGCGGGGCAAGGGGGTATGAGCAGTTCTTC
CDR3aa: CAWSGARGYEQFF

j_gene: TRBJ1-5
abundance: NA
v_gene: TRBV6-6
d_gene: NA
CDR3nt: TGTGCCAGCAGTTACGGCGGAACGGGGAATCAGCCCCAGCATTTT
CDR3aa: CASSYGGTGNQPQHF

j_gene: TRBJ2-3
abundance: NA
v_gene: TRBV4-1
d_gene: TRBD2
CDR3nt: TGCGCCAGCAGCCTGGCCCTAGCGGCCCCCCTGGATACGCAGTATTTT
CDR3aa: CASSLALAAPLDTQYF

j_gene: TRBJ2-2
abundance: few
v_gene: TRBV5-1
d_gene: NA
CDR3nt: TGCGCCAGCAGCAAGACTAGGGAGGTGAACACCGGGGAGCTGTTTTTT
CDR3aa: CASSKTREVNTGELFF

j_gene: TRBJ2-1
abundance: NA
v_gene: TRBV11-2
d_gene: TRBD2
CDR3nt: TGTGCCAGCAGCTTAACATTCTTTGCTAGCGGAAAAGGGAATGAGCAGTTCTTC
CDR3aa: CASSLTFFASGKGNEQFF